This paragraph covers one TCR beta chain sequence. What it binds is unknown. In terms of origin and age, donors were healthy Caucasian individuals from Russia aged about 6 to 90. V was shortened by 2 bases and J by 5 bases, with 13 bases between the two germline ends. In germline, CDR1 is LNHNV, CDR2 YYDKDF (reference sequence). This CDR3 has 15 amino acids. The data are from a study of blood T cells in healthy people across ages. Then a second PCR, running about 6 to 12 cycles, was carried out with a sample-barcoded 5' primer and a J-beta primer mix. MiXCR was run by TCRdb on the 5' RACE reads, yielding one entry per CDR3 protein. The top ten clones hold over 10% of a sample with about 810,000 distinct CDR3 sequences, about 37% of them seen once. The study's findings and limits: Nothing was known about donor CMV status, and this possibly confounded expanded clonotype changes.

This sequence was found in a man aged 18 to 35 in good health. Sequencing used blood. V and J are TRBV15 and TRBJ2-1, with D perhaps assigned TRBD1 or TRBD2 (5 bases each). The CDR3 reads CATSRQGRGNNEQFF. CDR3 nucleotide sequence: TGTGCCACCAGCAGACAGGGACGGGGTAACAATGAGCAGTTCTTC. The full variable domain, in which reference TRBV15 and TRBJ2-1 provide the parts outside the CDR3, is DAMVIQNPRYQVTQFGKPVTLSCSQTLNHNVMYWYQQKSSQAPKLLFHYYDKDFNNEADTPDNFQSRRPNTSFCFLDIRSPGLGDTAMYLCATSRQGRGNNEQFFGPGTRLTVL.